A single sample is the source of the 25 T cell receptor beta chains below, sequenced in a study of CD8+ T cells in alopecia areata. Treatment reported: oral pan-JAK inhibitor, 5-10 mg twice daily. Sequencing relied on a cDNA template that was reverse transcribed from extracted RNA. The table came from immunoSEQ multiplex PCR; TCRdb's copy has only in-frame clones and leaves some out. The table shows approximately 180,000 clones, with about three fifths occurring only once. The sequenced sample was CD4+ T cells sorted from blood, obtained between weeks 55 and 65, from a patient treated with tofacitinib. These receptors were collected from a human donor with alopecia areata.

This clone showed up just once. V and J are TRBV15 and TRBJ2-1, with 8 nucleotides matching TRBD1. CDR1 is LNHNV, CDR2 YYDKDF, per germline (reference sequence). J was trimmed by 1 base and V by 0 bases; bases with no gene match: 2. This CDR3 region has 16 residues. DNA for the CDR3: TGTGCCACCAGCAGAGACAGGGGGCCTTCCTACAATGAGCAGTTCTTC. The encoded protein is CATSRDRGPSYNEQFF.

There are a few counts of this clone. The chain carries TRBV11-2 and TRBJ2-2; 7 bases are a match to TRBD2. This CDR3 has 17 amino acids. Germline V gene sequence: CDR1 SGHAT, CDR2 FQNNGV. With V trimmed by 7 bases and J by 0 bases, 11 bases remained unmatched. CDR3 DNA sequence: TGTGCCAGCACCATCCGAGGCGGGGGTACGAACACCGGGGAGCTGTTTTTT. Translating gives CASTIRGGGTNTGELFF.

This chain uses TRBV29-1 with TRBJ2-5, with TRBD2 as a possible D gene (6 bases). V was shortened by 4 bases and J by 11 bases, with 14 bases between the two germline ends. Germline V gene data show CDR1 as SQVTM and CDR2 as ANQGSEA. This CDR3 comprises 11 residues. This chain's CDR3 is CSVGSSGEQYF. The CDR3 coding sequence is TGCAGCGTTGGTTCTTCGGGGGAGCAGTACTTC. Looking up the rest from reference TRBV29-1 and TRBJ2-5 gives the full variable domain: SAVISQKPSRDICQRGTSLTIQCQVDSQVTMMFWYRQQPGQSLTLIATANQGSEATYESGFVIDKFPISRPNLTFSTLTVSNMSPEDSSIYLCSVGSSGEQYFGPGTRLLVL.

The chain joins TRBV7-9 to TRBJ2-7; D call uncertain. Germline CDR1 SEHNR, CDR2 FQNEAQ (reference sequence). CDR3 length equals 13 residues. V lost 2 bases and J lost 3, with 8 bases in between. The CDR3 here is CASSLPTNYEQYF. The CDR3 region has the DNA TGTGCCAGCAGCTTACCGACCAACTACGAGCAGTACTTC.

The chain carries TRBV7-9 and TRBJ2-7; no reliable D call. Germline CDR1 is SEHNR and CDR2 is FQNEAQ (reference sequence). V lost 5 bases to trimming and J lost 7 bases, with 12 bases between them. This CDR3 has 12 residues. CDR3 DNA: TGTGCCAGCAGCCCCTTCTGGAGAGAGCAGTACTTC. It codes for CASSPFWREQYF.

The rearrangement uses TRBV18 and TRBJ2-7, with 8 bases that match TRBD1. This CDR3 has 19 amino acids. J lost 3 bases, V lost 4 bases, and 20 bases had no gene match. CDR1 is KGHSH and CDR2 is LQKENI in the germline V gene. The CDR3 DNA reads as TGTGCCAGCTCACGACCGACAGGGGCATCAACCTCCCGTCTCTACGAGCAGTACTTC. The encoded protein is CASSRPTGASTSRLYEQYF.

The chain uses TRBV5-6 and TRBJ2-5; 11 bases fit TRBD2. Trimming removed 5 bases from V and 3 bases from J; junction bases left unmatched: 6. The CDR3 covers 15 residues. From germline, CDR1 is SGHDT and CDR2 YYEEEE. CDR3 bases: TGTGCCAGCAGTAAAACTAGCGGGGGAGAAGAGACCCAGTACTTC. This translates into CASSKTSGGEETQYF.

The chain combines TRBV18 with TRBJ2-7; D unclear. Germline assignment: CDR1 KGHSH and CDR2 LQKENI. The CDR3 has 14 amino acids. V lost 1 base and J lost 6, with 13 bases in between. The CDR3 loop is CASSPLAPTGEQYF. CDR3 sequence (DNA): TGTGCCAGCTCACCACTGGCCCCCACGGGCGAGCAGTACTTC.

The chain joins TRBV9 to TRBJ1-1; 7 nucleotides agree with TRBD1. The CDR3 runs 15 residues. V shed 3 bases and J 2 bases; nucleotides not matched to a gene: 7. The germline CDR1 and CDR2 sequences are SGDLS and YYNGEE. CDR3 DNA sequence: TGTGCCAGCAGCGGCTCGGACAGGATAAACACTGAAGCTTTCTTT. Translation gives CASSGSDRINTEAFF.

The chain joins TRBV14 to TRBJ1-6; 7 positions match TRBD1. V shed 3 bases and J 5 bases; nucleotides not matched to a gene: 7. Germline V gene data show CDR1 as SGHDN and CDR2 as FVKESK. The CDR3 is 16 amino acids. CDR3 DNA sequence: TGTGCCAGCAGCCAGCGACAGGGATCCCATAATTCACCCCTCCACTTT. The encoded protein is CASSQRQGSHNSPLHF.

The CDR3 DNA is TGTGCCTGGAGATTGCCGGGGGCCCAAGAGACCCAGTACTTC. Translation: CAWRLPGAQETQYF. The chain employs TRBV30 and TRBJ2-5; D tentatively fits TRBD1 or TRBD2 (6 bases each). The germline V gene has CDR1 GTSNPN and CDR2 SVGIG (reference sequence). Trimming pared 3 bases from V and 1 base from J, leaving 12 bases between. The CDR3 length is 14 residues.

This CDR3 is CSVEGEGFEQYF. The DNA of the CDR3 is TGCAGCGTTGAAGGAGAGGGGTTCGAGCAGTACTTC. The rearrangement uses TRBV29-1 and TRBJ2-7, with D perhaps given as TRBD1 or TRBD2 (5 bases each). The V and J ends lost 1 base and 6 bases respectively, with 10 bases between them. This CDR3 comprises 12 residues. Germline V CDR1 and CDR2: SQVTM, ANQGSEA.

This clone was found a few times. The rearrangement uses TRBV30 and TRBJ2-7, with D perhaps TRBD2 (5 bases). With 1 base removed from V and 4 bases from J, the gap between germline ends came to 8 bases. The CDR3 has 12 residues. Germline-derived CDR1 and CDR2 are GTSNPN and SVGIG (reference sequence). CDR3 DNA sequence: TGTGCCTGGAGTGCAGGACTTTACGAGCAGTACTTC. Protein: CAWSAGLYEQYF.

This clone appeared a few times. The chain is built from TRBV30 and TRBJ2-2, with D uncertain. Deletions cut 5 bases from V and 2 bases from J, with 15 bases between. Germline CDR1 and CDR2: GTSNPN and SVGIG (reference sequence). The CDR3 has 15 amino acids. The CDR3 loop is CAWQLGLRNTGELFF. The CDR3 DNA reads TGTGCCTGGCAATTGGGATTACGAAACACCGGGGAGCTGTTTTTT.

The chain recombines TRBV27 with TRBJ1-1; D uncertain. With 2 bases removed from V and 4 bases from J, the gap between germline ends came to 11 bases. The CDR3 has 14 amino acids. CDR1 and CDR2 from the germline V gene are MNHEY and SMNVEV (reference sequence). This CDR3 reads CASSLIGRTTEAFF. DNA for the CDR3: TGTGCCAGCAGTTTAATAGGGAGAACCACTGAAGCTTTCTTT.

The chain joins TRBV6-1 to TRBJ1-1; D gene uncertain. CDR1 is MNHNS, CDR2 SASEGT, per germline. The V and J ends lost 2 bases and 3 bases respectively, with 7 bases between them. CDR3 length: 13 residues. CDR3 amino acids: CASSEITDTEAFF. Here the CDR3 DNA reads TGTGCCAGCAGTGAAATAACCGACACTGAAGCTTTCTTT.

This clone was seen only a few times. The same CDR3 also results from other DNA sequences found in this sample. The V gene is TRBV7-9, the J gene TRBJ2-1; 9 nucleotides line up with TRBD1. Germline assignment: CDR1 SEHNR and CDR2 FQNEAQ (reference sequence). The CDR3 totals 15 residues. V shed 2 bases and J 7 bases; nucleotides not matched to a gene: 6. The CDR3 nucleotides read TGTGCCAGCAGCTTACCCGGACAGGGGATGAATGAGCAGTTCTTC. Translating it yields CASSLPGQGMNEQFF.

The V gene is TRBV29-1, the J gene TRBJ2-3, with 7 bases matching TRBD2. V gave up 6 bases and J gave up 4 bases; unmatched junction bases: 4. The germline V gene has CDR1 SQVTM and CDR2 ANQGSEA. The CDR3 is 12 residues long. CDR3 loop: CSVRGVSDTQYF. DNA of the CDR3: TGCAGCGTCCGGGGGGTGTCAGATACGCAGTATTTT.

In its sample, this clone was seen many times. The J gene is TRBJ2-7, the V gene TRBV7-8; maybe TRBD1 (6 bases). The germline V gene has CDR1 SGHVS and CDR2 FQNEAQ. V was pared by 1 base and J by 0 bases, with 10 bases between. CDR3 length: 15 amino acids. DNA of the CDR3: TGTGCCAGCAGCTTAGTGGGACAAAACTCCTACGAGCAGTACTTC. Its translation is CASSLVGQNSYEQYF.

The gene calls are TRBV5-1 and TRBJ1-1; TRBD1 might be the D (5 bases). V lost 5 bases to trimming and J lost 5 bases, with 13 bases between them. This CDR3 has 13 amino acids. From germline, CDR1 is SGHRS and CDR2 YFSETQ. The CDR3, as DNA: TGCGCCAGCAGAGGGACCGACCAAACTGAAGCTTTCTTT. Translating it yields CASRGTDQTEAFF.

The V gene is TRBV9, the J gene TRBJ2-3; possible D gene TRBD1, 5 bases. The germline V gene has CDR1 SGDLS and CDR2 YYNGEE. The CDR3 runs 15 residues. Trimming cost V 0 bases and J 7 bases, with 15 bases left between them. CDR3 DNA: TGTGCCAGCAGCGTAGCGTCCCGAGTGGACAATACGCAGTATTTT. Its protein product is CASSVASRVDNTQYF. The entire variable domain, with the rest obtained from reference TRBV9 and TRBJ2-3, is as follows: DSGVTQTPKHLITATGQRVTLRCSPRSGDLSVYWYQQSLDQGLQFLIQYYNGEERAKGNILERFSAQQFPDLHSELNLSSLELGDSALYFCASSVASRVDNTQYFGPGTRLTVL.

This clone has just a few counts. The V and J genes are TRBV29-1 and TRBJ2-7, with no clear D. There are 11 residues in the CDR3. V lost 1 base and J 7 bases, leaving 8 bases between the germline ends. CDR1 and CDR2 (germline): SQVTM, ANQGSEA. Written as DNA, the CDR3 is TGCAGCGTTGAAGCTAGAAGGGAGCAGTACTTC. Residues: CSVEARREQYF.

In this sample, this clone turned up a few times. V is TRBV30 and J is TRBJ2-4; D is undetermined. V lost 0 bases and J 1 base, leaving 4 bases between the germline ends. This CDR3 contains 13 residues. CDR1 and CDR2 (germline): GTSNPN, SVGIG (reference sequence). The CDR3 is CAWSVQAKNIQYF. The CDR3 DNA is TGTGCCTGGAGTGTACAGGCCAAAAACATTCAGTACTTC.

Only a few counts were recorded for this clone. The rearrangement joins TRBV6-5 to TRBJ1-5, with D possibly matching TRBD1 (5 bases). This CDR3 region has 14 residues. V dropped 6 bases and J dropped 3 bases, with 12 bases sitting between them. Germline V gene data show CDR1 as MNHEY and CDR2 as SVGAGI. Here the CDR3 DNA reads TGTGCCAGCAGGGCAGGGCGGAACAATCAGCCCCAGCATTTT. Residues: CASRAGRNNQPQHF.

Details on this clone: Other nucleotide sequences in the sample specify the same CDR3. The V gene is TRBV20-1, the J gene TRBJ2-5; no reliable D call. The length of the CDR3 is 11 residues. Deletions cut 3 bases from V and 5 bases from J, with 7 bases between. CDR1 DFQATT and CDR2 SNEGSKA come from the germline V gene (reference sequence). The CDR3 sequence: CSARVGETQYF. CDR3 in DNA: TGCAGTGCTAGGGTAGGGGAGACCCAGTACTTC.